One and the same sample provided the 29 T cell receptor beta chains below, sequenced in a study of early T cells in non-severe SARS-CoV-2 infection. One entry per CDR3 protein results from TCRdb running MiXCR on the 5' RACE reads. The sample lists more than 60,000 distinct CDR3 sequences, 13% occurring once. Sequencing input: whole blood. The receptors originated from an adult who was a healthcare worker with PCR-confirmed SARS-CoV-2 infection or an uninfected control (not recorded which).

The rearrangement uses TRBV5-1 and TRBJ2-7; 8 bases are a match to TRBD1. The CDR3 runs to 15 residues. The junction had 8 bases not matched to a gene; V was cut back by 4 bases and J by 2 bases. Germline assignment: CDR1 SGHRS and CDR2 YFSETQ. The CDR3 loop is CASSPKQGGPYEQYF. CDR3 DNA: TGCGCCAGCAGCCCGAAACAGGGGGGCCCCTACGAGCAGTACTTC.

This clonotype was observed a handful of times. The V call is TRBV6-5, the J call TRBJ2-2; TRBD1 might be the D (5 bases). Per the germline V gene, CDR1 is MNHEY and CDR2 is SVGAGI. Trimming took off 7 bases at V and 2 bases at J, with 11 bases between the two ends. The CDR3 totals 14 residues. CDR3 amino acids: CASTKRGNTGELFF. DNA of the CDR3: TGTGCCAGCACCAAAAGGGGTAACACCGGGGAGCTGTTTTTT.

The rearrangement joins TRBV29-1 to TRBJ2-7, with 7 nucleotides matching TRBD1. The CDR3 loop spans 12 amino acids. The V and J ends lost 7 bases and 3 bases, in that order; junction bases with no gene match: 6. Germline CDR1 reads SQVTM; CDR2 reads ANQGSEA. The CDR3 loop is CSARTGLYEQYF. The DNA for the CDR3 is TGCAGCGCCCGGACAGGACTCTACGAGCAGTACTTC.

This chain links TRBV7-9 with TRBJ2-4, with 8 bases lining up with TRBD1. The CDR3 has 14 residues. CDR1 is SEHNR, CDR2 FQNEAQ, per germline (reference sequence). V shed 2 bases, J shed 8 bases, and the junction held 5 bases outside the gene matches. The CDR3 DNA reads TGTGCCAGCAGCTTACAGGGGGCAGGGGACATTCAGTACTTC. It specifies CASSLQGAGDIQYF.

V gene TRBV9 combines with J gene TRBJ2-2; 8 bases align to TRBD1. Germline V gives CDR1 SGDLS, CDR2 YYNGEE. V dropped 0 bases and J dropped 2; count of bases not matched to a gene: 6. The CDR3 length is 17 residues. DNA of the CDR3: TGTGCCAGCAGCGTAGCGGCGGACAGGGTTAACACCGGGGAGCTGTTTTTT. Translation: CASSVAADRVNTGELFF.

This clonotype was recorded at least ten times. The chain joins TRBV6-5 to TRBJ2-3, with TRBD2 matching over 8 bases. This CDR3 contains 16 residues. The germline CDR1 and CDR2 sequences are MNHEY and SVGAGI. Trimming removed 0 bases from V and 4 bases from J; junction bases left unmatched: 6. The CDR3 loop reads CASSYSAGEAPDTQYF. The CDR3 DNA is TGTGCCAGCAGTTACTCAGCGGGAGAGGCTCCAGATACGCAGTATTTT.

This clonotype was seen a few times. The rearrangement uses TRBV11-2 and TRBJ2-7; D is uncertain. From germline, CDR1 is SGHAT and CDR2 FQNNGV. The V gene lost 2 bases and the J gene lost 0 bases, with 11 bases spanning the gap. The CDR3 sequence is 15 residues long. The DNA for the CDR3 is TGTGCCAGCAGCTTAAGGTCGGGCATCTCCTACGAGCAGTACTTC. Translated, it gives CASSLRSGISYEQYF. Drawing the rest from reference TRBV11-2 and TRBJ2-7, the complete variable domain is EAGVAQSPRYKIIEKRQSVAFWCNPISGHATLYWYQQILGQGPKLLIQFQNNGVVDDSQLPKDRFSAERLKGVDSTLKIQPAKLEDSAVYLCASSLRSGISYEQYFGPGTRLTVT.

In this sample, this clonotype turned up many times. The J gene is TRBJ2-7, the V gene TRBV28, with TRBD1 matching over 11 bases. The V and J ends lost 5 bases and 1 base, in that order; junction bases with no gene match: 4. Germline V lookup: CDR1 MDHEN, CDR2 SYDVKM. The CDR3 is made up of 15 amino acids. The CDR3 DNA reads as TGTGCCAGCAGTCCGGGACAGGGGGAGTCCTACGAGCAGTACTTC. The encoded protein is CASSPGQGESYEQYF.

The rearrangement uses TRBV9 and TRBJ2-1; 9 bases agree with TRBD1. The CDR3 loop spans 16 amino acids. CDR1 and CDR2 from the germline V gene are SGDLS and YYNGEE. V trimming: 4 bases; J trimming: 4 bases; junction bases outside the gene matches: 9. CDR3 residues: CASSPQTGGQYNEQFF. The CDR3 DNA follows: TGTGCCAGCAGCCCCCAAACAGGGGGCCAGTACAATGAGCAGTTCTTC.

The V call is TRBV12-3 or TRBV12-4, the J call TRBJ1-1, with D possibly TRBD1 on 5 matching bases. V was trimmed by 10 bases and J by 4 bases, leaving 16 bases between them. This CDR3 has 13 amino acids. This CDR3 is CANTKGWSTEAFF. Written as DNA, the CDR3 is TGTGCCAACACGAAGGGGTGGTCCACTGAAGCTTTCTTT.

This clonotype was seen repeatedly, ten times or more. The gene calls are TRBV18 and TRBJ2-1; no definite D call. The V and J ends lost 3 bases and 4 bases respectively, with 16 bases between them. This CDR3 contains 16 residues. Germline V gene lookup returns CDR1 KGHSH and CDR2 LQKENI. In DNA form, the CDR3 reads TGTGCCAGCTCACCCCTCGCAAATCCAAATTACAATGAGCAGTTCTTC. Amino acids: CASSPLANPNYNEQFF.

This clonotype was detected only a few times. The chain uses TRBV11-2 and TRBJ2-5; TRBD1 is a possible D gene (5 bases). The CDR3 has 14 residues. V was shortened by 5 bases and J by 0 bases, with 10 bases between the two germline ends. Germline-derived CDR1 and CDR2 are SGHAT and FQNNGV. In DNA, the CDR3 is TGTGCCAGCAGCAGGACACAGTACCAAGAGACCCAGTACTTC. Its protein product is CASSRTQYQETQYF.

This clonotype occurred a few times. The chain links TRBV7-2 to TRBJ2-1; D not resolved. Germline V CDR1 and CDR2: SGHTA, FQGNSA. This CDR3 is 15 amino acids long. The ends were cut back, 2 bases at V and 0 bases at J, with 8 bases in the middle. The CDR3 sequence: CASSLSWNSYNEQFF. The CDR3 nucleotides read TGTGCCAGCAGCTTATCCTGGAACTCCTACAATGAGCAGTTCTTC.

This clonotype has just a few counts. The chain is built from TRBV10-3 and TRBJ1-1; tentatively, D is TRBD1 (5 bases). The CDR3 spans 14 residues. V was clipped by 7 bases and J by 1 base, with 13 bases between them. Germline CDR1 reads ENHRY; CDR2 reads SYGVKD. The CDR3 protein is CAINSQVPNTEAFF. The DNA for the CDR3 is TGTGCCATCAATTCACAGGTTCCGAACACTGAAGCTTTCTTT.

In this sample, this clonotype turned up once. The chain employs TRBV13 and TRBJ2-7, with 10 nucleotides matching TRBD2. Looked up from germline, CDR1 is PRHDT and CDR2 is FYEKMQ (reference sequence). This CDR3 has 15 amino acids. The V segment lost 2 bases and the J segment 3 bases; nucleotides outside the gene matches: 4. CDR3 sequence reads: CASSLSIAGGYEQYF. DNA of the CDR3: TGTGCCAGCAGCTTAAGTATAGCGGGGGGCTACGAGCAGTACTTC.

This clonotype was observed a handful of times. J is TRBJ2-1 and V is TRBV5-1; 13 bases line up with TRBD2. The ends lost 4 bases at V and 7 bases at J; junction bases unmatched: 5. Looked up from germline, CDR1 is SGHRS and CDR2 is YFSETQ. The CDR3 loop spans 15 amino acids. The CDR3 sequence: CASSHGTSGNNEQFF. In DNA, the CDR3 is TGCGCCAGCAGCCACGGGACTAGCGGGAATAATGAGCAGTTCTTC. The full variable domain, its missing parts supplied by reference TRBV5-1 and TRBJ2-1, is KAGVTQTPRYLIKTRGQQVTLSCSPISGHRSVSWYQQTPGQGLQFLFEYFSETQRNKGNFPGRFSGRQFSNSRSEMNVSTLELGDSALYLCASSHGTSGNNEQFFGPGTRLTVL.

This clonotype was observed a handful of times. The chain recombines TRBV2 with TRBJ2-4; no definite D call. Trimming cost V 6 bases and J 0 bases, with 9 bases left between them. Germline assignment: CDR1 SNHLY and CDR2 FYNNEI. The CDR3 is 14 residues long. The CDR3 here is CASRGDIAKNIQYF. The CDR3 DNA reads TGTGCCAGCAGAGGCGACATAGCCAAAAACATTCAGTACTTC.

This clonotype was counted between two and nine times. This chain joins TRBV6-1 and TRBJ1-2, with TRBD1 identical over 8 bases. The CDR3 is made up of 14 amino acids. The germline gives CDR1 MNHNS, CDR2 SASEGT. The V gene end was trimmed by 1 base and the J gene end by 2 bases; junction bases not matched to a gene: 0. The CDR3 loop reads CASSEDRGNYGYTF. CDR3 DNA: TGTGCCAGCAGTGAAGACAGGGGGAACTATGGCTACACCTTC.

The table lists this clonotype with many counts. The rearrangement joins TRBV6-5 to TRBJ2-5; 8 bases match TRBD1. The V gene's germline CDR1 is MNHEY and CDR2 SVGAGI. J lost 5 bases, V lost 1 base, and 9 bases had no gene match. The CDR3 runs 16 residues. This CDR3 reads CASSYFYRGEKETQYF. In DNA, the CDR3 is TGTGCCAGCAGTTACTTCTACAGGGGGGAGAAGGAGACCCAGTACTTC.

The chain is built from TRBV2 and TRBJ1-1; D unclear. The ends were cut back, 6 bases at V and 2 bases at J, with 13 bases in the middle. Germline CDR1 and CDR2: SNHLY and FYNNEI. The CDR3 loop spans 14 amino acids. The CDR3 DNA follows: TGTGCCAGCAGCCAATGGGCGGGTAACACTGAAGCTTTCTTT. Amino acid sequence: CASSQWAGNTEAFF.

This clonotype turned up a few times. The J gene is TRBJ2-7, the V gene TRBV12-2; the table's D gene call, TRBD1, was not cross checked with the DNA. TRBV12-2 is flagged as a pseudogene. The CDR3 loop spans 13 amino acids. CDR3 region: CASRLGQTYEQYF. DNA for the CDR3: TGTGCAAGTCGCTTAGGACAGACCTACGAGCAGTACTTC.

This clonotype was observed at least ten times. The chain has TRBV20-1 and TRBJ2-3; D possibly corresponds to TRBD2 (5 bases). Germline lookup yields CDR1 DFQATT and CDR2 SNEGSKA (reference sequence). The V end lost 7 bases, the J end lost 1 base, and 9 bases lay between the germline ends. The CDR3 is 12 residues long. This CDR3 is CSVTGGTDTQYF. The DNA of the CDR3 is TGCAGTGTGACCGGGGGCACAGATACGCAGTATTTT.

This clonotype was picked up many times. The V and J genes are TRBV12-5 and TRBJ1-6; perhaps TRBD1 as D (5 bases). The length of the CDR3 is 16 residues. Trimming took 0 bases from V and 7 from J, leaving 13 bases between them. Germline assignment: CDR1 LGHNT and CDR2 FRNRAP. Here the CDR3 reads CASGLVRQGVNSPLHF. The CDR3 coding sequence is TGTGCTAGTGGTTTGGTACGGCAGGGCGTAAATTCACCCCTCCACTTT.

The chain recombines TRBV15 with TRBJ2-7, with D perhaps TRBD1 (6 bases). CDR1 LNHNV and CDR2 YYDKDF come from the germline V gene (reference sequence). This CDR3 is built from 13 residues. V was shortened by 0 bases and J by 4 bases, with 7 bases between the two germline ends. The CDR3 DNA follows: TGTGCCACCAGCAGAGACAGGGGTTACGAGCAGTACTTC. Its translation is CATSRDRGYEQYF.

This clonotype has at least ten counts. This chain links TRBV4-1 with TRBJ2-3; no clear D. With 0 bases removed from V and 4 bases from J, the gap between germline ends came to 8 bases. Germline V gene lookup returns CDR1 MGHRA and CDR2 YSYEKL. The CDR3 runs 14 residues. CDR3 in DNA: TGCGCCAGCAGCCAAGAGAGGAACGCAGATACGCAGTATTTT. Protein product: CASSQERNADTQYF.

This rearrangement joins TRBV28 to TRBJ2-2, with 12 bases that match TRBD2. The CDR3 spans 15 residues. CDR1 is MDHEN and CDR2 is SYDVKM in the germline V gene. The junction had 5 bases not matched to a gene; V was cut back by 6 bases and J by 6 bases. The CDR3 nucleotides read TGTGCCAGCAGCCTAGCGGGAGGGCCCTCCGGGGAGCTGTTTTTT. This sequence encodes CASSLAGGPSGELFF.

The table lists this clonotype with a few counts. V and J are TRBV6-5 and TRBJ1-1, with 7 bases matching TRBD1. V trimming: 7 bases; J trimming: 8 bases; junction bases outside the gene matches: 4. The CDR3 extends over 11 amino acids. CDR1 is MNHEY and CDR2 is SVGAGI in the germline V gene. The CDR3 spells CASNEQGEAFF. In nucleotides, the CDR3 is TGTGCCAGCAACGAACAGGGGGAAGCTTTCTTT.

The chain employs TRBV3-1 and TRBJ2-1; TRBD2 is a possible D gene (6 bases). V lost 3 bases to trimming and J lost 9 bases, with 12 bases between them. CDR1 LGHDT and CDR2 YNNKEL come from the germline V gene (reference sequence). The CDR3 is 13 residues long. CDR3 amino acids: CASSHRLEIEQFF. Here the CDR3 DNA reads TGTGCCAGCAGCCACCGACTAGAGATTGAGCAGTTCTTC.

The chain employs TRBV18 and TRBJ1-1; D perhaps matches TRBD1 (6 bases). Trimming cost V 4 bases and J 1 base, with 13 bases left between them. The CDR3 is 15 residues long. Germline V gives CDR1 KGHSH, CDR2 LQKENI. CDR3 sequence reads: CASSRDTGRNTEAFF. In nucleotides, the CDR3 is TGTGCCAGCTCACGGGACACGGGTAGGAACACTGAAGCTTTCTTT.